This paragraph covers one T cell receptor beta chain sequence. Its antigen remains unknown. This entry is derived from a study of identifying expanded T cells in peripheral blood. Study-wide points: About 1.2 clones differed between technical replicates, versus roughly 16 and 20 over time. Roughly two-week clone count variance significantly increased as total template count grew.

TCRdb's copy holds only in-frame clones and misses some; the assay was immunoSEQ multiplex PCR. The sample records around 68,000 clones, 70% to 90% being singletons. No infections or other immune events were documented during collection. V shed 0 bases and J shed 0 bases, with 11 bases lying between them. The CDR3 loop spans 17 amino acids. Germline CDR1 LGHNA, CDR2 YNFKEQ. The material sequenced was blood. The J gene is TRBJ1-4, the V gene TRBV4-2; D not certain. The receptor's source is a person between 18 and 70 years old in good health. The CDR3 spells CASSQDSVAATNEKLFF. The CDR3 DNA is TGTGCCAGCAGCCAAGATAGTGTGGCGGCAACTAATGAAAAACTGTTTTTT.